The text below deals with one T cell receptor (beta chain). Its specificity is not known. Generated by immunoSEQ multiplex PCR, the TCRdb table keeps only in-frame clones and is missing some. The data hold 200,000 to 250,000 clones, with around 93% observed a single time. CDR1 and CDR2 (germline): MNHEY, SMNVEV (reference sequence). Trimming took 5 bases from V and 3 from J; bases not matched to a gene: 7. CDR3 size: 15 residues. The record originates from a study of T cell responses to AZD1222 COVID-19 vaccine. General study points: No repertoire was sampled before or during the peak T cell response, only after it.

This TCR was recovered from an adult in good health. The chain joins TRBV27 to TRBJ1-5, with 7 nucleotides matching TRBD1. Sequencing used peripheral blood, obtained on day 0 of MenACWY control vaccination. DNA for the CDR3: TGTGCCAGCAGTCCGAAGACAGGGATCAATCAGCCCCAGCATTTT. Translation: CASSPKTGINQPQHF.